Listed below are T cell receptor beta chains from one sample, sequenced in a study of T cells after posttransplantation cyclophosphamide. Profiled with immunoSEQ multiplex PCR; TCRdb holds only in-frame clones, not every one. The repertoire holds 3,000 or so clones, with approximately 87% as singletons. The material sequenced was CD8+ T cells sorted from PBMCs. All receptors come from a woman aged 45-65 years in good health and a related stem cell transplant donor. CDR3s include the opening cysteine and the closing phenylalanine or tryptophan. A D gene is named only where the DNA matches it firmly. Size is stated for part of the rows, as once, few or many counts, or as a class when the clone is expanded.

j_call cdr3_length v_call clone_size d_call cdr3_nt cdr3_aa
TRBJ1-1 15 TRBV11-2 NA NA TGTGCCAGCAGCTCTCCGGGACTGAGGAACACTGAAGCTTTCTTT CASSSPGLRNTEAFF
TRBJ1-5 12 TRBV7-9 NA NA TGTGCCAGCAGCTTAGGGAGCCAGCCCCAGCATTTT CASSLGSQPQHF
TRBJ2-2 15 TRBV7-8 NA TRBD1 TGTGCCAGCAGTCTAGGGGGCCGATACACCGGGGAGCTGTTTTTT CASSLGGRYTGELFF
TRBJ2-6 12 TRBV10-1 NA NA TGCGCCGCACAAAGTCGGGCCAACGTCCTGACTTTC CAAQSRANVLTF
TRBJ1-4 15 TRBV5-6 NA NA TGTGCCAGCAACCCACTCCGGGGGGCCCCAGAAAAACTGTTTTTT CASNPLRGAPEKLFF
TRBJ2-1 15 TRBV19 NA TRBD1 TGTGCCAGTAGTTACTCCGGGACAGGGGGCAATGAGCAGTTCTTC CASSYSGTGGNEQFF
TRBJ2-1 16 TRBV5-1 NA TRBD2 TGCGCCAGCAGCTTGGGACTAGCGGGAGAGTTCGATGAGCAGTTCTTC CASSLGLAGEFDEQFF
TRBJ2-5 18 TRBV1 NA NA TGCACCAGCAGCCAAGGGGCACTAGCGGGGAGGAAACAAGAGACCCAGTACTTC CTSSQGALAGRKQETQYF
TRBJ2-7 15 TRBV7-9 NA TRBD1 TGTGCCAGCAGCTTTCTGGACAGGGGGGTCTACGAGCAGTACTTC CASSFLDRGVYEQYF
TRBJ1-2 12 TRBV2 NA TRBD1 TGTGCCGGACAGGGGACAGACCTTGGCTACACCTTC CAGQGTDLGYTF
TRBJ2-7 15 TRBV28 NA NA TGTGCCAGCAGCCCCAGGCTGAGCAACTCCTACGAGCAGTACTTC CASSPRLSNSYEQYF
TRBJ2-7 14 TRBV6-5 NA TRBD2 TGTGCCAGCAGTTCCGGGACTAGCGGATACGAGCAGTACTTC CASSSGTSGYEQYF
TRBJ1-1 16 TRBV28 NA NA TGTGCCAGCAGTTCCGAGGAGTACGGCGGGCCGCACGAAGCTTTCTTC CASSSEEYGGPHEAFF
TRBJ2-1 15 TRBV27 hyperexpanded NA TGTGCCAGCAGTTCCCCGGGAGCATCCTACAATGAGCAGTTCTTC CASSSPGASYNEQFF
TRBJ2-1 13 TRBV2 NA TRBD1 TGTGCCAGCACTATGGACAGGAACAATGAGCAGTTCTTC CASTMDRNNEQFF
TRBJ1-1 14 TRBV10-1 NA NA TGCGCCAGCAGTGAGGACCAGGCGAACACTGAAGCTTTCTTT CASSEDQANTEAFF
TRBJ2-7 14 TRBV28 NA NA TGTGCCAGCACCTTGGTCGCAAGGGGCGACGAGCAGTACTTC CASTLVARGDEQYF
TRBJ2-3 14 TRBV28 few NA TGTGCCAGCAGTTTTGTGGCGGGCACAGATACGCAGTATTTT CASSFVAGTDTQYF
TRBJ2-7 14 TRBV9 NA NA TGTGCCAGCAGCCCACCACAGGGTTCCTACGAGCAGTACTTC CASSPPQGSYEQYF
TRBJ1-1 12 TRBV19 NA NA TGTGCCAGTAAGCGGGGCGCCACTGAAGCTTTCTTT CASKRGATEAFF
TRBJ1-1 14 TRBV4-1 NA NA TGCGCCAGCAGCCAAGAGAGTGGTTACACTGAAGCTTTCTTT CASSQESGYTEAFF
TRBJ1-4 16 TRBV5-5 NA NA TGTGCCAGCAGCTTGGGAGGGGGGGGTCTCGGAGAAAAACTGTTTTTT CASSLGGGGLGEKLFF
TRBJ2-7 16 TRBV10-2 NA TRBD1 TGCGCCAGCAGTGAGTCGACAGGGCTTCTACCCTACGAGCAGTACTTC CASSESTGLLPYEQYF
TRBJ2-1 16 TRBV9 NA TRBD1 TGTGCCAGCCCATATACCAGGGGGCCCTCCTACAATGAGCAGTTCTTC CASPYTRGPSYNEQFF
TRBJ2-1 13 TRBV19 NA TRBD2 TGTGCCAGTGGACTAGACATTCCAAATGAGCAGTTCTTC CASGLDIPNEQFF
TRBJ1-1 17 TRBV21-1 NA NA TGTGCCAGCAGTAAGGACCTAGCTACACAAATTCGCACTGAAGCTTTCTTT CASSKDLATQIRTEAFF
TRBJ1-1 13 TRBV27 NA NA TGTGCCAGCAGTCGTGGCGGACTGGATGAAGCTTTCTTT CASSRGGLDEAFF
TRBJ2-2 16 TRBV10-3 NA TRBD1 TGTGCCAGCAGTTTTTCCGGGACAGGGAACACCGGGGAGCTGTTTTTT CASSFSGTGNTGELFF
TRBJ1-1 16 TRBV5-6 NA TRBD1 TGTGCCAGCAGCTTGTCGTTTCGCCGGGACAGTGCTGAAGCTTTCTTT CASSLSFRRDSAEAFF
TRBJ2-1 15 TRBV5-6 few TRBD1 TGTGCCAGCAGCTTCGGACAGGGTTCCTACAATGAGCAGTTCTTC CASSFGQGSYNEQFF
TRBJ2-5 16 TRBV18 NA NA TGTGCCAGCTCACCACTTGATCCGGGGTCGTGGGAGACCCAGTACTTC CASSPLDPGSWETQYF
TRBJ2-1 22 TRBV13 once TRBD2 TGTGCCAGCAGCCCCACCCCCGCCCCGGAGACTAGCGGGAAACGGGGCTACAATGAGCAGTTCTTC CASSPTPAPETSGKRGYNEQFF
TRBJ1-4 14 TRBV7-9 NA TRBD1 TGTGCCAGCAGCGGGCCGGGACAGAACCTCAATCTGTTTTTT CASSGPGQNLNLFF
TRBJ2-7 16 TRBV15 once TRBD2 TGTGCCACCAGCAGGCTAGCGGGAGACAGCTCCTACGAGCAGTACTTC CATSRLAGDSSYEQYF
TRBJ1-2 12 TRBV29-1 NA NA TGCAGCGTTGCTGGGCGTGACTATGGCTACACCTTC CSVAGRDYGYTF
TRBJ2-7 14 TRBV27 NA TRBD2 TGTGCCAGCAGTCCTCTAGCGGGGTCCTACGAGCAGTACTTC CASSPLAGSYEQYF
TRBJ2-3 16 TRBV9 NA NA TGTGCCAGCAGCGTAGAGCGTCCCGTTAGCACAGATACGCAGTATTTT CASSVERPVSTDTQYF
TRBJ2-3 16 TRBV6-5 NA TRBD2 TGTGCCAGCAGTTCCCTGGGGGAGGGTGCGGAAGATACGCAGTATTTT CASSSLGEGAEDTQYF
TRBJ1-1 13 TRBV7-7 NA NA TGTGCCAGCAGCTTAACTACCGGGAGTGAAGCTTTCTTT CASSLTTGSEAFF
TRBJ2-1 16 TRBV19 NA NA TGTGCCACCGGGGTAGGGGGGGGGTATGGCTACAATGAGCAGTTCTTC CATGVGGGYGYNEQFF
TRBJ1-1 15 TRBV6-5 NA NA TGTGCCAGCAGTTACTCGTCGGGAGGGAACACTGAAGCTTTCTTT CASSYSSGGNTEAFF
TRBJ2-1 19 TRBV12-2 NA NA TGTGCAAGTCGCTATAGTAGGCTAGCGGGAGGGAAGAACTACAATGAGCAGTTCTTC CASRYSRLAGGKNYNEQFF
TRBJ1-5 15 TRBV19 once NA TGTGCCAGTAGTATCTGGGGAGTTGGCAATCAGCCCCAGCATTTT CASSIWGVGNQPQHF
TRBJ2-3 17 TRBV27 NA TRBD2 TGTGCCAGCAGTTTACTTCGCCTAGCGGGGGCCACAGATACGCAGTATTTT CASSLLRLAGATDTQYF
TRBJ2-7 14 TRBV15 NA NA TGTGCCACCAGCAGATCCGGGACAATGGACGAGCAGTACTTC CATSRSGTMDEQYF
TRBJ2-1 14 TRBV19 NA NA TGTGCCAGTAGCCCAACGCGCTCCTACAATGAGCAGTTCTTC CASSPTRSYNEQFF
TRBJ2-2 15 TRBV29-1 NA TRBD1 TGCAGCGCCCTGTCGGGACAGGGAGATCACGGGGAGCTGTTTTTT CSALSGQGDHGELFF
TRBJ2-1 14 TRBV28 NA TRBD2 TGTGCCAGCAGTCTCGCGGGAGGATACAATGAGCAGTTCTTC CASSLAGGYNEQFF
TRBJ2-1 15 TRBV18 NA NA TGTGCCAGCTCCTCCGTCGGGACACCTTACAATGAGCAGTTCTTC CASSSVGTPYNEQFF
TRBJ1-4 17 TRBV28 NA TRBD1 TGTGCCAGCAGCATCTCGGCAAGACAGGGTCAGAATGAAAAACTGTTTTTT CASSISARQGQNEKLFF
TRBJ2-5 14 TRBV9 NA NA TGTGCCAGCAGCGTAGCTTTGTCCCAAGAGACCCAGTACTTC CASSVALSQETQYF
TRBJ1-1 12 TRBV6-5 once NA TGTGCCAGCATCGGGGTCGCCACTGAAGCTTTCTTT CASIGVATEAFF
TRBJ1-2 13 TRBV5-4 NA NA TGTGCCAGCAGCGGGGGAGGGGCGGATGGCTACACCTTC CASSGGGADGYTF
TRBJ1-2 15 TRBV28 NA TRBD1 TGTGCCAGCAGTTCGGGACAGGGTATGGGCTATGGCTACACCTTC CASSSGQGMGYGYTF
TRBJ2-5 11 TRBV13 NA NA TGTGCCAGCAGCCTAGGGGCGACCCAGTACTTC CASSLGATQYF
TRBJ2-7 14 TRBV28 NA NA TGTGCCAGCAGGATCGGGTCCCCCGGGTCGGCGGAGTACTTC CASRIGSPGSAEYF